Given below is one T cell receptor beta chain in context. Its specificity is not known. PCR was performed using 60 Vbeta and 13 Jbeta primers. The data were produced by immunoSEQ multiplex PCR, yet TCRdb's version contains in-frame clones alone and is incomplete. This sample has 95,000 to 150,000 clones, with roughly 81% found just once. The sample belongs to a study of cytomegalovirus exposure and HLA in healthy donors. Study-level points and caveats: Accurate predictions that matched the HLA-A and HLA-B alleles of most subjects were reportedly made from TCR beta sequences.

The donors comprised healthy bone marrow donors. The germline V gene has CDR1 LNHDA and CDR2 SQIVND (reference sequence). The CDR3 has 17 amino acids. The J segment lost 4 bases and the V segment lost 3 bases, leaving 8 bases of the junction unmatched. The TCR originated in a woman aged 30 to 39 in good health and CMV-seronegative. The chain carries TRBV19 and TRBJ1-6, with 8 bases lining up with TRBD1. Sequenced input: PBMCs. CDR3 sequence reads: CASSIAETGVYNSPLHF. CDR3 nucleotide sequence: TGTGCCAGTAGTATTGCTGAGACAGGGGTTTATAATTCACCCCTCCACTTT. The full variable domain, rest sourced from reference TRBV19 and TRBJ1-6, is DGGITQSPKYLFRKEGQNVTLSCEQNLNHDAMYWYRQDPGQGLRLIYYSQIVNDFQKGDIAEGYSVSREKKESFPLTVTSAQKNPTAFYLCASSIAETGVYNSPLHFGNGTRLTVT.